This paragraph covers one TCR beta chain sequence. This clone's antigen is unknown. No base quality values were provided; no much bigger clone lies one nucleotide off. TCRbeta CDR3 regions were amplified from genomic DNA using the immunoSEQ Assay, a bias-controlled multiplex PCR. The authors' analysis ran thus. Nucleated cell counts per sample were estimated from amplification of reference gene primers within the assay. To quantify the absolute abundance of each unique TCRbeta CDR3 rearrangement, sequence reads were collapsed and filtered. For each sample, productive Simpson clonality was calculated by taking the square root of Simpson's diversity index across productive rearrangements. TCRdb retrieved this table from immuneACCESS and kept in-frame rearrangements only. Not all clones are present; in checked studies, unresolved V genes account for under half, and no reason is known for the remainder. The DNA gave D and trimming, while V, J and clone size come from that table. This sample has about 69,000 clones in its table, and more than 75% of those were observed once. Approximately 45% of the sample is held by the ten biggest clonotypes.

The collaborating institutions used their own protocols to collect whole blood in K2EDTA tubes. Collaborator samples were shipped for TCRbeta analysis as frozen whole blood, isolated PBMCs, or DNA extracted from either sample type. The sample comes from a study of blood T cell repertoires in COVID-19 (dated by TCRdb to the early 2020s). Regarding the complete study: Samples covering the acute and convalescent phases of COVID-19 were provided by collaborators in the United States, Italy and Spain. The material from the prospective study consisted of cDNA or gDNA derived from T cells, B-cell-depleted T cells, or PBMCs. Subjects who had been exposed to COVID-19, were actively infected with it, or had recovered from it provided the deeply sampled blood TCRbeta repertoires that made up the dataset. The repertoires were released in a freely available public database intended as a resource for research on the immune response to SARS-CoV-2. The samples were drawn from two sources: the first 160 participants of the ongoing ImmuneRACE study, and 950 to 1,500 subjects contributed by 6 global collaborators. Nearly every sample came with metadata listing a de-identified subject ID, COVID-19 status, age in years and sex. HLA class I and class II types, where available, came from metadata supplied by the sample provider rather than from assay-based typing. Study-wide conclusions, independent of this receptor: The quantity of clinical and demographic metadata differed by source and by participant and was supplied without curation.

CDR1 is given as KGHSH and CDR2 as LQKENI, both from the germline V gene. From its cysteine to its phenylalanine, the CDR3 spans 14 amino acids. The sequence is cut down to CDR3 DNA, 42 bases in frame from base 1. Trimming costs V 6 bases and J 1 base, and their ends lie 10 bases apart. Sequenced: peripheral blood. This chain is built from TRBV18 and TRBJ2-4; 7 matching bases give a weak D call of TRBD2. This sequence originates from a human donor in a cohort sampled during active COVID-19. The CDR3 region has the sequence CASSRGAAKNIQYF. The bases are TGTGCCAGCTCTCGGGGGGCGGCCAAAAACATTCAGTACTTC.